A single count supports the clone carrying this T cell receptor beta chain. The germline V and J ends were trimmed by 4 bases and 3 bases, with 13 bases remaining between them. The CDR3 is made up of 14 amino acids. The germline CDR1 and CDR2 sequences are SGHTA and FQGNSA. The run depth of the assay was deep. The data were produced by immunoSEQ multiplex PCR, yet TCRdb's version contains in-frame clones alone and is incomplete. Of millions of clones in the sample, about 95% were seen once. The donors, all of them Caucasian adults, lived in Nashville, Tennessee. Subsets obtained from CD4+ cells comprised CD45RA+ naive and CD45RA-negative memory cells. These data originate in a study of shared clonotypes between healthy human individuals.

The sequencing input was naive CD4+ T cells sorted from blood. Subset of the sample: CD45RA+ positively selected. The clonotype was recovered from a man younger than 35 in good health. The genes are TRBV7-2 and TRBJ2-7; D is undetermined. CDR3 protein: CASSSSPALYEQYF. CDR3 bases: TGTGCCAGCAGCTCGTCCCCGGCCCTCTACGAGCAGTACTTC.